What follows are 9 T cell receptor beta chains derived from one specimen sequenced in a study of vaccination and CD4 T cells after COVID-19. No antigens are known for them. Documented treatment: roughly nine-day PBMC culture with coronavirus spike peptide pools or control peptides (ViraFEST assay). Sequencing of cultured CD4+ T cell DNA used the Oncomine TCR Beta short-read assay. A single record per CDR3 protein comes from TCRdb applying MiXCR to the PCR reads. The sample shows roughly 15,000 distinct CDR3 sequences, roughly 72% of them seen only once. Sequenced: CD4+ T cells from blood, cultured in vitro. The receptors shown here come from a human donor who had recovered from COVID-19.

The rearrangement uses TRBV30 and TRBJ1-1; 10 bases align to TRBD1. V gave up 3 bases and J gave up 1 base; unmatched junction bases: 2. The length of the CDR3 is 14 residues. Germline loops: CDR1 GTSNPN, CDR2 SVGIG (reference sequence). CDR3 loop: CAWRGQGTNTEAFF. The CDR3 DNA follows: TGTGCCTGGAGGGGACAGGGGACGAACACTGAAGCTTTCTTT.

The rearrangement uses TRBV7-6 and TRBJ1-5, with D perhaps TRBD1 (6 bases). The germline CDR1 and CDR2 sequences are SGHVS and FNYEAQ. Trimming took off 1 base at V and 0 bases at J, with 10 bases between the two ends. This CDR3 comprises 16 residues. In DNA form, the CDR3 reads TGTGCCAGCAGCTTAGGGGGGGCGGGTAGCAATCAGCCCCAGCATTTT. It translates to CASSLGGAGSNQPQHF.

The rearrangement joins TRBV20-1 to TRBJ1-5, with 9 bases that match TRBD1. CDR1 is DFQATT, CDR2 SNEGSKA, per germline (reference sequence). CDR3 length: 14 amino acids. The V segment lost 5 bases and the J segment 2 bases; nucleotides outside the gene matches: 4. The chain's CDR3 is CSALQGAGNQPQHF. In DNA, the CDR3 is TGCAGTGCTTTACAGGGGGCTGGCAATCAGCCCCAGCATTTT.

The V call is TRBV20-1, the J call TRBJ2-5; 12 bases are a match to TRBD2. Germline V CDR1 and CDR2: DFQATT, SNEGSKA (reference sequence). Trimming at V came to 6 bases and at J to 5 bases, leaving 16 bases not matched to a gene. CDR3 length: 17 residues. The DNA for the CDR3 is TGCAGTGCGCCCAGCGGGGCTAGCGGGAGGGAAAGGGAGACCCAGTACTTC. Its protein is CSAPSGASGRERETQYF.

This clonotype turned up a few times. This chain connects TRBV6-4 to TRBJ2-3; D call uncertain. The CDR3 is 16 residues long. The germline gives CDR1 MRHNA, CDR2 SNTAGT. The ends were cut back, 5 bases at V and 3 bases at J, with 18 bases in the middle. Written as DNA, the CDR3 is TGTGCCAGCAGTAACGAGGCAGGCGGCATGACAGATACGCAGTATTTT. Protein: CASSNEAGGMTDTQYF.

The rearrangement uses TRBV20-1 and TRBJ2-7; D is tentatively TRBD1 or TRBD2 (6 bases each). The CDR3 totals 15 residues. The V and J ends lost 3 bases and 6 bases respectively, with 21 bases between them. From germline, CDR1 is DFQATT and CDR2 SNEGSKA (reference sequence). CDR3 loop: CSASLLMGKGGEQYF. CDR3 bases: TGCAGTGCTAGCCTTCTGATGGGGAAGGGGGGCGAGCAGTACTTC.

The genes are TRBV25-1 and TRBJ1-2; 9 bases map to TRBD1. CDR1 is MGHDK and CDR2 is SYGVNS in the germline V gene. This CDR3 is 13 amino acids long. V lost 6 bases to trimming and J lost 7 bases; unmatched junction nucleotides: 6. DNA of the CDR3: TGTGCCAGCAGGGGGGGACAGGGAAGTGGCTACACCTTC. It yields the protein CASRGGQGSGYTF.

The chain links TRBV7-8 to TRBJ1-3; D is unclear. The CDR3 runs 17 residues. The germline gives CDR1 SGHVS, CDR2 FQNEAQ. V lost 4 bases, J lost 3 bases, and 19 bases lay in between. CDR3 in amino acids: CASSSPPWEFNGNTIYF. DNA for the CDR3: TGTGCCAGCAGCTCCCCACCGTGGGAATTCAATGGAAACACCATATATTTT.

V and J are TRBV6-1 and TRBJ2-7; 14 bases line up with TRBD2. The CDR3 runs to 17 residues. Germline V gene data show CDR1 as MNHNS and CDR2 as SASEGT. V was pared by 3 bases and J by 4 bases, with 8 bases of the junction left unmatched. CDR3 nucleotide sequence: TGTGCCAGCAGTGACGGAGGACTAGCGGGAGGTCGGTACGAGCAGTACTTC. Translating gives CASSDGGLAGGRYEQYF.